The 24 T cell receptor beta chains in this list originate from one sample, sequenced in a study of cytomegalovirus exposure and HLA in healthy donors. 60 Vbeta and 13 Jbeta primers were used in PCR. Some clones are missing from TCRdb's copy, which holds only in-frame ones; the method was immunoSEQ multiplex PCR. In the table there are around 130,000 clones, 73% of which are singletons. Sequencing input: PBMCs. Receptors originate from a woman in her thirties or forties in good health and CMV-seropositive.

The chain recombines TRBV9 with TRBJ2-1, with 8 nucleotides matching TRBD1. Germline V CDR1 and CDR2: SGDLS, YYNGEE. The J segment lost 3 bases and the V segment lost 0 bases, leaving 5 bases of the junction unmatched. This CDR3 region has 16 residues. Here the CDR3 DNA reads TGTGCCAGCAGCGTAGACGGGACAGGATACTACAATGAGCAGTTCTTC. Translated, it gives CASSVDGTGYYNEQFF.

This clone was detected once. The chain links TRBV2 to TRBJ1-1; 8 nucleotides match TRBD1. After removal of 9 bases from V and 0 bases from J, the junction contained 3 bases not matched to a gene. This CDR3 has 13 residues. CDR1 and CDR2 (germline): SNHLY, FYNNEI. DNA for the CDR3: TGTGCCAGTGACAGGGGCGTGAACACTGAAGCTTTCTTT. Protein: CASDRGVNTEAFF.

A single count supports this clone. CDR3 amino acids: CASSDGQDGSGANVLTF. The CDR3 bases are TGTGCCAGCAGTGACGGGCAGGATGGCTCTGGGGCCAACGTCCTGACTTTC. The chain joins TRBV6-4 to TRBJ2-6; no firm D call. Per germline, CDR1 MRHNA and CDR2 SNTAGT. CDR3 length equals 17 residues. Trimming removed 2 bases from V and 0 bases from J, with 11 bases in between.

This chain links TRBV30 with TRBJ2-5; 8 positions agree with TRBD2. Judging by the DNA end, TRBJ2-7 fits better; the J call may be wrong. Germline loops: CDR1 GTSNPN, CDR2 SVGIG (reference sequence). This CDR3 region has 12 residues. The CDR3 here is CASEGLGVEQYF. The DNA of the CDR3 is TGTGCCTCAGAGGGACTAGGGGTCGAGCAGTACTTC.

The chain is built from TRBV4-1 and TRBJ2-5; perhaps TRBD1 as D (5 bases). CDR3 length: 13 residues. Germline V gene lookup returns CDR1 MGHRA and CDR2 YSYEKL. The V end lost 0 bases, the J end lost 9 bases, and 11 bases lay between the germline ends. CDR3 sequence (DNA): TGCGCCAGCAGCCAAGAGGGATTAGGGGCCCAGTACTTC. Translating it yields CASSQEGLGAQYF.

This clone was counted only a few times. The chain employs TRBV4-3 and TRBJ1-1; tentatively, D is TRBD1 (5 bases). Germline CDR1 reads LGHNA; CDR2 reads YSLEER. The ends were cut back, 2 bases at V and 3 bases at J, with 7 bases in the middle. This CDR3 contains 13 residues. In nucleotides, the CDR3 is TGCGCCAGCAGCCAACAGGGTGACACTGAAGCTTTCTTT. This translates into CASSQQGDTEAFF.

The rearrangement links TRBV25-1 to TRBJ1-2, with 9 bases that match TRBD1. From germline, CDR1 is MGHDK and CDR2 SYGVNS. This CDR3 region has 15 residues. V shed 2 bases and J 8 bases; nucleotides not matched to a gene: 9. In nucleotides, the CDR3 is TGTGCCAGCAGTGAAGGGGGGACAGGGTTTACGGGCTACACCTTC. The encoded protein is CASSEGGTGFTGYTF.

This chain links TRBV30 with TRBJ2-1, with TRBD2 matching 8 bases. The CDR3 is 16 residues long. Germline trimming cut 2 bases from V and 4 bases from J; bases unmatched to any gene: 10. CDR1 GTSNPN and CDR2 SVGIG come from the germline V gene (reference sequence). The CDR3: CAWSSSLTSVYNEQFF. CDR3 coding DNA: TGTGCCTGGAGTTCCTCGTTGACTAGCGTGTACAATGAGCAGTTCTTC.

The chain is built from TRBV19 and TRBJ1-1; possible D gene TRBD1, 6 bases. The CDR3 totals 13 residues. Germline-derived CDR1 and CDR2 are LNHDA and SQIVND (reference sequence). V gave up 3 bases and J gave up 6 bases, with 11 bases separating them. CDR3 coding DNA: TGTGCCAGTAGTATCCAGGGGAAGGCTGAAGCTTTCTTT. Protein sequence: CASSIQGKAEAFF.

This chain joins TRBV5-4 and TRBJ2-2; D call uncertain. The CDR3 runs 12 residues. V was clipped by 4 bases and J by 3 bases, with 4 bases between them. Germline V gene lookup returns CDR1 SGHNT and CDR2 YYREEE (reference sequence). CDR3 protein: CASSIDTGELFF. Here the CDR3 DNA reads TGTGCCAGCAGCATAGACACCGGGGAGCTGTTTTTT.

The chain uses TRBV6-6 and TRBJ1-4; 7 bases agree with TRBD1. With 6 bases clipped from V and 2 bases from J, the junction kept 6 bases outside the gene matches. Germline values: CDR1 MNHNY, CDR2 SVGAGI (reference sequence). The length of the CDR3 is 15 residues. As DNA, the CDR3 is TGTGCCAGCAGGACTCAGGGGGTTACTAATGAAAAACTGTTTTTT. Translating gives CASRTQGVTNEKLFF.

The chain employs TRBV15 and TRBJ1-6, with TRBD1 identical over 8 bases. The CDR3 sequence is 15 residues long. Germline assignment: CDR1 LNHNV and CDR2 YYDKDF (reference sequence). V shed 1 base and J 6 bases; nucleotides not matched to a gene: 2. The CDR3 nucleotides read TGTGCCACCAGCAGAGGGACAGGGCTTAATTCACCCCTCCACTTT. Its protein product is CATSRGTGLNSPLHF.

The chain couples TRBV7-8 to TRBJ1-1; a possible D gene is TRBD1 (6 bases). CDR1 and CDR2 from the germline V gene are SGHVS and FQNEAQ. This CDR3 spans 15 amino acids. The V end lost 5 bases, the J end lost 0 bases, and 13 bases lay between the germline ends. CDR3 region: CASSTGLVVNTEAFF. CDR3 sequence (DNA): TGTGCCAGCAGCACAGGGTTGGTGGTGAACACTGAAGCTTTCTTT.

The chain is built from TRBV2 and TRBJ2-3; 10 nucleotides line up with TRBD2. The CDR3 contains 17 residues. Germline V CDR1 and CDR2: SNHLY, FYNNEI. V trimming: 0 bases; J trimming: 0 bases; junction bases outside the gene matches: 3. This CDR3 is CASSEAGLAVSTDTQYF. DNA of the CDR3: TGTGCCAGCAGTGAAGCTGGACTAGCGGTTAGCACAGATACGCAGTATTTT.

The CDR3 nucleotides read TGTGCCAGCAGTCCTCGTTTCGGACTAGCCCAAGAGACCCAGTACTTC. It specifies CASSPRFGLAQETQYF. V gene TRBV27 combines with J gene TRBJ2-5, with 8 bases fitting TRBD2. The CDR3 spans 16 residues. Trimming at V came to 5 bases and at J to 1 base, leaving 9 bases not matched to a gene. CDR1 MNHEY and CDR2 SMNVEV come from the germline V gene (reference sequence).

This chain links TRBV19 with TRBJ2-7; the match to TRBD1 covers 8 bases. J lost 2 bases, V lost 5 bases, and 5 bases had no gene match. The germline V gene encodes CDR1 LNHDA and CDR2 SQIVND (reference sequence). This CDR3 has 14 amino acids. CDR3 amino acids: CASSPGQGPYEQYF. Written as DNA, the CDR3 is TGTGCCAGTAGTCCCGGACAGGGACCCTACGAGCAGTACTTC.

V and J are TRBV27 and TRBJ1-1; unclear D gene. The CDR3 has 13 amino acids. Germline loops: CDR1 MNHEY, CDR2 SMNVEV (reference sequence). Trimming removed 4 bases at V and 4 bases at J, with 10 bases between. The CDR3 DNA reads TGTGCCAGCAGTTCCCTGGGCCTCACTGAAGCTTTCTTT. Translation gives CASSSLGLTEAFF.

This chain connects TRBV2 to TRBJ1-1; 7 nucleotides match TRBD1. The CDR3 covers 14 residues. Germline V CDR1 and CDR2: SNHLY, FYNNEI. J was trimmed by 6 bases and V by 5 bases; bases with no gene match: 9. In DNA form, the CDR3 reads TGTGCCAGCAGTTTACAGGGGTCAAACGCTGAAGCTTTCTTT. This codes for CASSLQGSNAEAFF. The full variable domain, completed using reference TRBV2 and TRBJ1-1, is EPEVTQTPSHQVTQMGQEVILRCVPISNHLYFYWYRQILGQKVEFLVSFYNNEISEKSEIFDDQFSVERPDGSNFTLKIRSTKLEDSAMYFCASSLQGSNAEAFFGQGTRLTVV.

This chain joins TRBV27 and TRBJ2-7; 8 nucleotides match TRBD1. This CDR3 is built from 16 residues. Unmatched junction bases numbered 8, after V lost 2 bases and J lost 2 bases. Germline V gene lookup returns CDR1 MNHEY and CDR2 SMNVEV (reference sequence). CDR3 residues: CASSLKGQGATYEQYF. The CDR3 DNA sequence: TGTGCCAGCAGTTTAAAAGGCCAGGGGGCTACCTACGAGCAGTACTTC.

This clone was counted a few times. The chain uses TRBV6-1 and TRBJ2-3; the match to TRBD2 covers 9 bases. Per germline, CDR1 MNHNS and CDR2 SASEGT. The CDR3 runs 16 residues. The V gene end was trimmed by 4 bases and the J gene end by 4 bases; junction bases not matched to a gene: 9. The CDR3, as DNA: TGTGCCAGCAGTGGACTTGCGGGAGGGTTGTCAGATACGCAGTATTTT. Translation gives CASSGLAGGLSDTQYF.

This sequence joins TRBV30 and TRBJ1-4; D remains unclear. V shed 5 bases and J shed 2 bases, with 9 bases lying between them. Germline CDR1 is GTSNPN and CDR2 is SVGIG (reference sequence). CDR3 size: 13 residues. CDR3 sequence reads: CAWGEWTNEKLFF. The CDR3 DNA follows: TGTGCCTGGGGGGAGTGGACTAATGAAAAACTGTTTTTT.

This clone was seen only a few times. The V and J genes are TRBV4-1 and TRBJ1-6; 7 bases are a match to TRBD1. V trimming: 0 bases; J trimming: 2 bases; junction bases outside the gene matches: 7. CDR1 is MGHRA and CDR2 is YSYEKL in the germline V gene. This CDR3 region has 18 residues. Here the CDR3 reads CASSQENSGTAYNSPLHF. Here the CDR3 DNA reads TGCGCCAGCAGCCAAGAAAATTCCGGGACAGCCTATAATTCACCCCTCCACTTT.

A few counts support this clone. This chain uses TRBV7-8 with TRBJ2-1; 11 positions match TRBD2. V was pared by 2 bases and J by 5 bases, with 14 bases of the junction left unmatched. Germline CDR1 reads SGHVS; CDR2 reads FQNEAQ. The CDR3 runs 19 residues. CDR3 region: CASSLSPSGGPALNNEQFF. CDR3 sequence (DNA): TGTGCCAGCAGCTTAAGTCCTAGCGGGGGGCCCGCATTAAACAATGAGCAGTTCTTC.

This chain uses TRBV4-2 with TRBJ2-5, with 9 bases aligning to TRBD1. Germline CDR1 LGHNA, CDR2 YNFKEQ. The trim removed 4 bases at V and 5 bases at J, leaving 8 bases unmatched. The CDR3 totals 15 residues. The CDR3 coding sequence is TGTGCCAGCAGCCGCTCCACAGGGGGCGGGGAGACCCAGTACTTC. Translated, it gives CASSRSTGGGETQYF.